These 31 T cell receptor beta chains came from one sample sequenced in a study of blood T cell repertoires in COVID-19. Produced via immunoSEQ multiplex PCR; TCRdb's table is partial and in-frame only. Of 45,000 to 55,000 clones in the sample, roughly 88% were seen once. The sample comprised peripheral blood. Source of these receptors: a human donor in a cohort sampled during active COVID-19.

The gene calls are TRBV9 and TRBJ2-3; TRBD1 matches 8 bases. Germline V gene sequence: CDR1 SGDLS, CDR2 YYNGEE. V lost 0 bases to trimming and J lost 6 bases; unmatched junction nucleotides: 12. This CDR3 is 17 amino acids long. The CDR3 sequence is CASSVVPLSRGPDTQYF. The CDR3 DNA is TGTGCCAGCAGCGTAGTCCCCTTATCCAGGGGGCCGGATACGCAGTATTTT.

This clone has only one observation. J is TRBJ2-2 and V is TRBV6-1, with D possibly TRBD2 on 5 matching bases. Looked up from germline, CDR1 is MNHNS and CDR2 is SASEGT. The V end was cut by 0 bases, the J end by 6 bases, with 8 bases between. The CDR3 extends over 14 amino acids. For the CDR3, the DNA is TGTGCCAGCAGTGAAGCTTGGGGAGCCGGGGAGCTGTTTTTT. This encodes CASSEAWGAGELFF.

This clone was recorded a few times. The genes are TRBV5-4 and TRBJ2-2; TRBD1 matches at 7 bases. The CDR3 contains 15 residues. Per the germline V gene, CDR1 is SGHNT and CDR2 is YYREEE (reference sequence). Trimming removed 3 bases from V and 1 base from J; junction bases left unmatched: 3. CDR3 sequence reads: CASSWDRVNTGELFF. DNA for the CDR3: TGTGCCAGCAGCTGGGACAGAGTGAACACCGGGGAGCTGTTTTTT.

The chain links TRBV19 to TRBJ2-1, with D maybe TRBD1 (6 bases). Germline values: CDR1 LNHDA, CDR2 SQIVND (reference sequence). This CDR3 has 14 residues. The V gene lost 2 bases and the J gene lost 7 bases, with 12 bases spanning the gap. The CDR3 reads CASSITTGWNEQFF. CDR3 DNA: TGTGCCAGTAGTATAACCACAGGGTGGAATGAGCAGTTCTTC.

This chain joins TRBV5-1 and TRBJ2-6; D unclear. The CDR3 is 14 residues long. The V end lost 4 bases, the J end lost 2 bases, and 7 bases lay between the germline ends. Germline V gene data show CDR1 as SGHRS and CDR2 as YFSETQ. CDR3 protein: CASSGQTGANVLTF. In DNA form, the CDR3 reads TGCGCCAGCAGCGGGCAGACTGGGGCCAACGTCCTGACTTTC.

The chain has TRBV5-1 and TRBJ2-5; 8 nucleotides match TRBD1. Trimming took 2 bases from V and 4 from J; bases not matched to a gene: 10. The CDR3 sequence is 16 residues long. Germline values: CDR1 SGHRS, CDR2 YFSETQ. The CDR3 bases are TGCGCCAGCAGCTTCAGCCAGGGGGCTTTGGGAGAGACCCAGTACTTC. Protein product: CASSFSQGALGETQYF. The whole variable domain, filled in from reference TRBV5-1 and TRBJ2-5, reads KAGVTQTPRYLIKTRGQQVTLSCSPISGHRSVSWYQQTPGQGLQFLFEYFSETQRNKGNFPGRFSGRQFSNSRSEMNVSTLELGDSALYLCASSFSQGALGETQYFGPGTRLLVL.

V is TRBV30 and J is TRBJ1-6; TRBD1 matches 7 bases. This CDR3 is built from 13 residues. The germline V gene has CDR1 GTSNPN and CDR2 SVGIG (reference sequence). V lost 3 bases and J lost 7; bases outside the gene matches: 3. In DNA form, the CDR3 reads TGTGCCTGGAGAGCAGGGGGGAATTCACCCCTCCACTTT. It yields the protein CAWRAGGNSPLHF.

CDR3 region: CASSLAGIATNEKLFF. The CDR3 DNA is TGTGCCAGCAGCTTGGCGGGGATTGCAACTAATGAAAAACTGTTTTTT. The chain recombines TRBV5-5 with TRBJ1-4; D is unclear. The CDR3 loop spans 16 amino acids. Germline CDR1 reads SGHKS; CDR2 reads YYEKEE (reference sequence). V lost 0 bases and J lost 0, with 9 bases in between.

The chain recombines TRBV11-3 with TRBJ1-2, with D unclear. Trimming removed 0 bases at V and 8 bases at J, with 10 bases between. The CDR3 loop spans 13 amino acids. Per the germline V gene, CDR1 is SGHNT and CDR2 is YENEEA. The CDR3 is CASSLDGVRGYTF. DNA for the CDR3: TGTGCCAGCAGCTTAGACGGGGTTCGAGGCTACACCTTC.

The CDR3 spells CASSRAQETQYF. The CDR3 coding sequence is TGTGCCAGCAGCAGGGCCCAAGAGACCCAGTACTTC. The chain joins TRBV6-5 to TRBJ2-5, with D tentatively TRBD1 (5 bases). Trimming stripped 6 bases from V and 1 base from J, with 6 bases between. The CDR3 consists of 12 residues. CDR1 is MNHEY and CDR2 is SVGAGI in the germline V gene.

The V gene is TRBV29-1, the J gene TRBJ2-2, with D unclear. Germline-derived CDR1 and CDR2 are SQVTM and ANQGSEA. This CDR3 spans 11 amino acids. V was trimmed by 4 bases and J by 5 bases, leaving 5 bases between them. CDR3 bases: TGCAGCGTTGCCGGTACCGGGGAGCTGTTTTTT. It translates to CSVAGTGELFF.

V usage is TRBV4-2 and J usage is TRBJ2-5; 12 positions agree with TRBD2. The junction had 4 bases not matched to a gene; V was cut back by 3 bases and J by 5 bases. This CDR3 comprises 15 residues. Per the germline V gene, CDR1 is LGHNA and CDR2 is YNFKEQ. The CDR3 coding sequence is TGTGCCAGCAGCCAGACCGGACTAGCGGGGGAGACCCAGTACTTC. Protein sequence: CASSQTGLAGETQYF.

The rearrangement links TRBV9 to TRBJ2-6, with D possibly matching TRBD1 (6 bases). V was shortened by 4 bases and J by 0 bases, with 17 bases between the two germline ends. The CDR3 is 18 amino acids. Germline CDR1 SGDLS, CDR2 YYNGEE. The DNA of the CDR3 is TGTGCCAGCAGCCCAACCGGGACACCCCGCTCTGGGGCCAACGTCCTGACTTTC. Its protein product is CASSPTGTPRSGANVLTF.

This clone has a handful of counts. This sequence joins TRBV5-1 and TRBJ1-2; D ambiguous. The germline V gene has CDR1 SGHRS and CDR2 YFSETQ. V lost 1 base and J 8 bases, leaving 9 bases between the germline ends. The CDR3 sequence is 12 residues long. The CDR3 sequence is CASSLNSGGYTF. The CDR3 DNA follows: TGCGCCAGCAGCTTGAACAGCGGCGGCTACACCTTC.

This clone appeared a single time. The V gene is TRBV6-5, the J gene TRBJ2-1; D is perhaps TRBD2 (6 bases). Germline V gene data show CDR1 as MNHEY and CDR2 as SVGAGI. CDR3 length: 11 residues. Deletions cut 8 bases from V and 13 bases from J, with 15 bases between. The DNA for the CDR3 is TGTGCCAGCCGGGGGACTTTCCGTCAGTTCTTC. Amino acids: CASRGTFRQFF.

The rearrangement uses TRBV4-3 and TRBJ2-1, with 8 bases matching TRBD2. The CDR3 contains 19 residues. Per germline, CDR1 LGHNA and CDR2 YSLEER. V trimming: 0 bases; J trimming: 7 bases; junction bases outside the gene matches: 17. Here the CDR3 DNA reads TGCGCCAGCAGCCAAGATCCCCTGGGGAGCGGGGGCCCCGTTAATGAGCAGTTCTTC. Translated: CASSQDPLGSGGPVNEQFF.

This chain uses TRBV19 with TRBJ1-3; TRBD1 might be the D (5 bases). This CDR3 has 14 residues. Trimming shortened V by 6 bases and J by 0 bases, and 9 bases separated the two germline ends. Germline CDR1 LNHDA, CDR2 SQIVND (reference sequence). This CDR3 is CASSPRVSGNTIYF. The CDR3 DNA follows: TGTGCCAGTAGCCCCAGGGTCTCTGGAAACACCATATATTTT.

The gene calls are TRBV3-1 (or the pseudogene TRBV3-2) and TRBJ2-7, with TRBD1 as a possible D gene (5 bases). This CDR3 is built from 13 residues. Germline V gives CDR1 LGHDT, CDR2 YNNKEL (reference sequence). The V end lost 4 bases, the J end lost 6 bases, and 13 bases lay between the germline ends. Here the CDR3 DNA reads TGTGCCAGCAGCCCCCTCAGGGATGGCGAGCAGTACTTC. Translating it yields CASSPLRDGEQYF.

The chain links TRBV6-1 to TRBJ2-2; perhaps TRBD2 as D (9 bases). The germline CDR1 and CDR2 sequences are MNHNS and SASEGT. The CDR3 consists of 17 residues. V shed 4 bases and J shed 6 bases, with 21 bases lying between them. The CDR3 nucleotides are TGTGCCAGCAGTGTGACAGGGGCGGTAGCGGGAGCCGGGGAGCTGTTTTTT. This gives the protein CASSVTGAVAGAGELFF.

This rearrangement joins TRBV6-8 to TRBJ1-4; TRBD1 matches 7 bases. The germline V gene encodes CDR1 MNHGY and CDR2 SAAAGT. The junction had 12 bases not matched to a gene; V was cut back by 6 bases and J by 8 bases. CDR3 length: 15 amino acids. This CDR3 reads CASRAPQGVREKLFF. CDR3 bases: TGTGCCAGCAGAGCCCCCCAGGGGGTTCGGGAAAAACTGTTTTTT.

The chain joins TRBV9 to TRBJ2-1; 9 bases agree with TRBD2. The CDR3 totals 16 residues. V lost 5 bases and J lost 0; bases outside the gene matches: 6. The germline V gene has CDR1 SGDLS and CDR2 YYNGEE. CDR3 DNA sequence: TGTGCCAGCAGTCTAGCGGGGCCCAGCTCCTACAATGAGCAGTTCTTC. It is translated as CASSLAGPSSYNEQFF.

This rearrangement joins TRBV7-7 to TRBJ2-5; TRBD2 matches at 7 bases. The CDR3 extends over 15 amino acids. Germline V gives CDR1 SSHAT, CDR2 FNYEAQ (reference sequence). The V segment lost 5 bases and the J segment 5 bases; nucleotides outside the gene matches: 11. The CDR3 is CASSAGAGVGETQYF. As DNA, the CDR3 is TGTGCCAGCAGCGCCGGGGCGGGAGTGGGGGAGACCCAGTACTTC.

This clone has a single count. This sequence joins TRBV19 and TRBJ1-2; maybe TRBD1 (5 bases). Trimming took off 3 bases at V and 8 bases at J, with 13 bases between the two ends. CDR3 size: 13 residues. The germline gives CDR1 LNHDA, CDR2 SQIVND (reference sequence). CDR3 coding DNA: TGTGCCAGTAGTATTAACGGGGGTGGAGGCTACACCTTC. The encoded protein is CASSINGGGGYTF. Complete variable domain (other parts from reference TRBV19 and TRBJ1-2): DGGITQSPKYLFRKEGQNVTLSCEQNLNHDAMYWYRQDPGQGLRLIYYSQIVNDFQKGDIAEGYSVSREKKESFPLTVTSAQKNPTAFYLCASSINGGGGYTFGSGTRLTVV.

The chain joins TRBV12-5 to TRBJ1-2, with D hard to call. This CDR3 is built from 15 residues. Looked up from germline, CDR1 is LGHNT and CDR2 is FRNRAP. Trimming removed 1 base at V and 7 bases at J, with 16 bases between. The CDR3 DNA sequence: TGTGCTAGTGGTTTGGGGGCCAGCGGGGAGGGTGGCTACACCTTC. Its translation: CASGLGASGEGGYTF.

CDR3 DNA: TGTGCCAGCCGGGGGGATTCCTACGAGCAGTACTTC. Its protein product is CASRGDSYEQYF. The rearrangement links TRBV6-5 to TRBJ2-7; TRBD2 aligns across 7 bases. The germline V gene has CDR1 MNHEY and CDR2 SVGAGI. The CDR3 is made up of 12 amino acids. V lost 8 bases, J lost 1 base, and 2 bases stayed unmatched.

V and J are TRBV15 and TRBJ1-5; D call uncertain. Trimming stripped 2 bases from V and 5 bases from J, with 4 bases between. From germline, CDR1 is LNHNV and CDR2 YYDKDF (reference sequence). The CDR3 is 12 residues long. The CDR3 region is CATSRQDQPQHF. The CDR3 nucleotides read TGTGCCACCAGCAGACAGGATCAGCCCCAGCATTTT.

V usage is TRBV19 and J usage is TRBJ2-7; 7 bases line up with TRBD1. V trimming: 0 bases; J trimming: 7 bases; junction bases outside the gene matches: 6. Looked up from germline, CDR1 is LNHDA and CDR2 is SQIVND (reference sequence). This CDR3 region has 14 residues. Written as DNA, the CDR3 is TGTGCCAGTAGTATAGATTACAGGGGTGGAGAGCAGTACTTC. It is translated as CASSIDYRGGEQYF. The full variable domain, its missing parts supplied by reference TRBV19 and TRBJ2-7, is DGGITQSPKYLFRKEGQNVTLSCEQNLNHDAMYWYRQDPGQGLRLIYYSQIVNDFQKGDIAEGYSVSREKKESFPLTVTSAQKNPTAFYLCASSIDYRGGEQYFGPGTRLTVT.

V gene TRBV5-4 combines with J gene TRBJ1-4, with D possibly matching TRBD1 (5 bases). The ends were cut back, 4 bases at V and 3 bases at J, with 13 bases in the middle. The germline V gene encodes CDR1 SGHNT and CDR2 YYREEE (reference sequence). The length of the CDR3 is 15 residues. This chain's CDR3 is CASSQRDSPNEKLFF. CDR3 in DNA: TGTGCCAGCAGCCAACGGGACTCGCCTAATGAAAAACTGTTTTTT.

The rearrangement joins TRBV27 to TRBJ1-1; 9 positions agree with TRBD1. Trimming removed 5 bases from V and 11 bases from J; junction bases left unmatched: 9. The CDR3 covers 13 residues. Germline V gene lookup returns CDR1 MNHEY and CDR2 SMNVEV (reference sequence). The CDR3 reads CASSPSRDRDAFF. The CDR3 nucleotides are TGTGCCAGCAGTCCGTCCCGGGACAGGGATGCTTTCTTT.

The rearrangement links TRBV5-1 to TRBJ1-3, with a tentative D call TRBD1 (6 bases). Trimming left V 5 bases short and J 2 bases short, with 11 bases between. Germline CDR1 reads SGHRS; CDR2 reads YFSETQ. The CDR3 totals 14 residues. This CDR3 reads CASRTGGAGNTIYF. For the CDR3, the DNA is TGCGCCAGCAGAACGGGGGGCGCTGGAAACACCATATATTTT.

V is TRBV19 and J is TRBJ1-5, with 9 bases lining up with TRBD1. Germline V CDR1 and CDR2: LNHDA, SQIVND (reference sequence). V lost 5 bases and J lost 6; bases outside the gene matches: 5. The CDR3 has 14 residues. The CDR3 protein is CASSHTGGSQPQHF. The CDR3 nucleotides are TGTGCCAGTAGTCACACAGGGGGCAGTCAGCCCCAGCATTTT. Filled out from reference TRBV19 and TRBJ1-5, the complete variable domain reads DGGITQSPKYLFRKEGQNVTLSCEQNLNHDAMYWYRQDPGQGLRLIYYSQIVNDFQKGDIAEGYSVSREKKESFPLTVTSAQKNPTAFYLCASSHTGGSQPQHFGDGTRLSIL.